One sample yielded the 22 T cell receptor beta chains listed below, sequenced in a study of shared clonotypes between healthy human individuals (dated by TCRdb to between 2020 and 2021). The library was built by means of the immunoSEQ multiplex PCR assay. Entries here come from immuneACCESS through TCRdb and include only in-frame sequences with V and J called. Some clones fail to appear in such tables; in the studies checked, an unresolved V gene covers under half of the shortfall, and the cause of the remainder is unknown. Within this sample are more than 2 million clones, with around 95% of them counted one time only. In total, the top ten clones hold 1.5% to 2% of the sample. For the CD8 naive samples, CD45RO-negative cells were positively selected for CCR7, yielding a CD45RA+CCR7+ population from which TemRA cells were excluded. Sequenced input: naive CD8+ T cells from PBMCs. What this sample's cell subset or site label stands for: CD45RA+CCR7+. Receptors were obtained from a man aged 18 to 30 in good health. Some clones in this sample may be carry-over from other donors' samples.

The rearrangement joins TRBV14 to TRBJ2-7; TRBD2 aligns across 10 bases. The CDR3 length is 15 residues. Germline V gives CDR1 SGHDN, CDR2 FVKESK. V lost 1 base to trimming and J lost 4 bases; unmatched junction nucleotides: 4. CDR3 sequence reads: CASSQALAGEYEQYF. In nucleotides, the CDR3 is TGTGCCAGCAGCCAAGCTCTAGCGGGAGAGTACGAGCAGTACTTC.

This clone appeared a single time. The chain links TRBV27 to TRBJ2-1, with D possibly TRBD1 on 6 matching bases. This CDR3 is built from 14 residues. Germline CDR1 reads MNHEY; CDR2 reads SMNVEV (reference sequence). With 4 bases removed from V and 4 bases from J, the gap between germline ends came to 11 bases. CDR3 DNA: TGTGCCAGCAGTTGGGGGACAACTTACAATGAGCAGTTCTTC. Residues: CASSWGTTYNEQFF.

The chain employs TRBV10-3 and TRBJ1-1; 9 bases are a match to TRBD1. The CDR3 runs 19 residues. The germline CDR1 and CDR2 sequences are ENHRY and SYGVKD. The junction had 18 bases not matched to a gene; V was cut back by 4 bases and J by 3 bases. CDR3 sequence: CAISVPRGQGKGGDTEAFF. CDR3 in DNA: TGTGCCATCAGTGTACCCCGGGGACAGGGTAAAGGAGGGGACACTGAAGCTTTCTTT.

The chain joins TRBV28 to TRBJ2-2; either TRBD1 or TRBD2 may supply D (5 bases each). The germline V gene has CDR1 MDHEN and CDR2 SYDVKM. The V end lost 5 bases, the J end lost 4 bases, and 17 bases lay between the germline ends. This CDR3 contains 16 residues. CDR3 DNA sequence: TGTGCCAGCAGTGGGACCCCTACTCGGGGCACCGGGGAGCTGTTTTTT. Translating gives CASSGTPTRGTGELFF.

The gene calls are TRBV4-1 and TRBJ1-4, with 7 bases aligning to TRBD1. This CDR3 is 13 amino acids long. CDR1 is MGHRA, CDR2 YSYEKL, per germline. Losses at the gene ends were 6 bases for V and 7 bases for J; bases not matched to a gene: 5. This CDR3 is CASRRTGFEKLFF. The CDR3 DNA sequence: TGCGCCAGCAGGCGGACAGGTTTTGAAAAACTGTTTTTT.

The chain uses TRBV6-5 and TRBJ2-7, with 8 bases lining up with TRBD2. This CDR3 has 14 residues. From germline, CDR1 is MNHEY and CDR2 SVGAGI. The junction had 5 bases not matched to a gene; V was cut back by 2 bases and J by 5 bases. The DNA for the CDR3 is TGTGCCAGCAGTTACCGGGAGGGCCGGAACGAGCAGTACTTC. It translates to CASSYREGRNEQYF.

This rearrangement joins TRBV2 to TRBJ2-7; 7 bases are shared with TRBD2. With V trimmed by 7 bases and J by 4 bases, 4 bases remained unmatched. Germline CDR1 reads SNHLY; CDR2 reads FYNNEI. CDR3 size: 12 residues. The CDR3 DNA sequence: TGTGCCAGCAAGGCGGGAGAGTACGAGCAGTACTTC. Encoded protein: CASKAGEYEQYF.

This clone was detected once. This sample includes further DNA sequences coding for the same CDR3. The chain uses TRBV5-1 and TRBJ1-1; D is perhaps TRBD1 (6 bases). Looked up from germline, CDR1 is SGHRS and CDR2 is YFSETQ. The CDR3 has 16 residues. Trimming took off 1 base at V and 10 bases at J, with 23 bases between the two ends. CDR3 DNA: TGCGCCAGCAGCTTGATCGAGGTCAGGGGCCGCGGAGGAGCTTTCTTT. It codes for CASSLIEVRGRGGAFF.

This clone showed up just once. V usage is TRBV7-9 and J usage is TRBJ2-1; TRBD2 might be the D (5 bases). Trimming took 3 bases from V and 1 from J, leaving 10 bases between them. The CDR3 is 15 amino acids. Germline-derived CDR1 and CDR2 are SEHNR and FQNEAQ (reference sequence). CDR3 loop: CASSFPQRSYNEQFF. CDR3 in DNA: TGTGCCAGCAGCTTTCCCCAGCGGTCCTACAATGAGCAGTTCTTC. The full variable domain, its missing parts supplied by reference TRBV7-9 and TRBJ2-1, is DTGVSQNPRHKITKRGQNVTFRCDPISEHNRLYWYRQTLGQGPEFLTYFQNEAQLEKSRLLSDRFSAERPKGSFSTLEIQRTEQGDSAMYLCASSFPQRSYNEQFFGPGTRLTVL.

To note about this clone: At the DNA level, this CDR3 is encoded by other sequences in the same sample as well. The J gene is TRBJ2-7, the V gene TRBV7-9; 7 bases align to TRBD1. The CDR3 extends over 13 amino acids. Germline trimming cut 5 bases from V and 5 bases from J; bases unmatched to any gene: 6. Germline values: CDR1 SEHNR, CDR2 FQNEAQ (reference sequence). The chain's CDR3 is CASSPDRAHEQYF. In DNA, the CDR3 is TGTGCCAGCAGCCCCGACAGGGCCCACGAGCAGTACTTC.

This chain uses TRBV6-1 with TRBJ2-7, with 9 bases fitting TRBD1. This CDR3 comprises 14 residues. Trimming at V came to 6 bases and at J to 3 bases, leaving 6 bases not matched to a gene. Germline assignment: CDR1 MNHNS and CDR2 SASEGT. The CDR3 spells CASSHRDRDYEQYF. The CDR3 bases are TGTGCCAGCAGCCACCGGGACAGGGACTACGAGCAGTACTTC.

V is TRBV29-1 and J is TRBJ2-3, with 7 bases lining up with TRBD2. The CDR3 totals 13 residues. Germline CDR1 SQVTM, CDR2 ANQGSEA. The CDR3 region is CSGGGFNTDTQYF. The DNA of the CDR3 is TGCAGTGGGGGGGGATTTAATACAGATACGCAGTATTTT.

The V and J genes are TRBV28 and TRBJ2-5, with D possibly being TRBD2 (5 bases). The CDR3 consists of 14 residues. V was pared by 6 bases and J by 4 bases, with 15 bases between. Germline assignment: CDR1 MDHEN and CDR2 SYDVKM. The CDR3 region is CASRLIGVGETQYF. CDR3 in DNA: TGTGCCAGCAGACTAATCGGGGTTGGAGAGACCCAGTACTTC.

This clone turned up a few times. The sample holds other DNA sequences that translate to the same CDR3. The rearrangement links TRBV28 to TRBJ1-1; no clear D gene. Germline V lookup: CDR1 MDHEN, CDR2 SYDVKM. V was trimmed by 0 bases and J by 1 base, leaving 0 bases between them. CDR3 length equals 12 residues. The CDR3 protein is CASSLWNTEAFF. CDR3 nucleotide sequence: TGTGCCAGCAGTTTATGGAACACTGAAGCTTTCTTT.

This chain connects TRBV5-6 to TRBJ2-6, with 7 bases that match TRBD1. Looked up from germline, CDR1 is SGHDT and CDR2 is YYEEEE. CDR3 length: 19 amino acids. V was clipped by 4 bases and J by 2 bases; unmatched bases: 15. The CDR3 is CASSAMTGSPLAGANVLTF. The CDR3 nucleotides read TGTGCCAGCAGCGCAATGACAGGGAGCCCCTTGGCTGGGGCCAACGTCCTGACTTTC. The full variable domain, in which reference TRBV5-6 and TRBJ2-6 provide the parts outside the CDR3, is DAGVTQSPTHLIKTRGQQVTLRCSPKSGHDTVSWYQQALGQGPQFIFQYYEEEERQRGNFPDRFSGHQFPNYSSELNVNALLLGDSALYLCASSAMTGSPLAGANVLTFGAGSRLTVL.

J is TRBJ2-7 and V is TRBV5-5; D may correspond to TRBD1 or TRBD2 (5 bases each). The CDR3 extends over 13 amino acids. Trimming removed 3 bases at V and 5 bases at J, with 12 bases between. Germline V lookup: CDR1 SGHKS, CDR2 YYEKEE (reference sequence). CDR3 loop: CASSWTTSNEQYF. Written as DNA, the CDR3 is TGTGCCAGCAGCTGGACAACTAGTAACGAGCAGTACTTC.

The gene calls are TRBV28 and TRBJ2-7, with 8 bases identical to TRBD1. The CDR3 sequence is 14 residues long. The germline CDR1 and CDR2 sequences are MDHEN and SYDVKM. Trimming cost V 6 bases and J 3 bases; bases outside gene matches: 7. As DNA, the CDR3 is TGTGCCAGCAGGGGGGCAGGGGGCAACTACGAGCAGTACTTC. This codes for CASRGAGGNYEQYF. Full variable domain (remainder filled in from reference TRBV28 and TRBJ2-7): DVKVTQSSRYLVKRTGEKVFLECVQDMDHENMFWYRQDPGLGLRLIYFSYDVKMKEKGDIPEGYSVSREKKERFSLILESASTNQTSMYLCASRGAGGNYEQYFGPGTRLTVT.

Turning to this clone: Other DNA sequences in the same sample also yield this CDR3. The rearrangement joins TRBV19 to TRBJ1-2, with a possible D match to TRBD1 (5 bases). V dropped 1 base and J dropped 8 bases, with 11 bases sitting between them. Germline V gene data show CDR1 as LNHDA and CDR2 as SQIVND (reference sequence). The CDR3 contains 13 residues. The CDR3: CASSIGPGDGYTF. CDR3 coding DNA: TGTGCCAGTAGTATAGGCCCCGGGGACGGCTACACCTTC.

The chain is built from TRBV7-2 and TRBJ2-3, with D perhaps matching TRBD1 (6 bases). CDR3 size: 15 residues. V gave up 1 base and J gave up 4 bases, with 12 bases separating them. Germline CDR1 is SGHTA and CDR2 is FQGNSA. In DNA, the CDR3 is TGTGCCAGCAGCTTAGGCCCAGGGGACCCAGATACGCAGTATTTT. Translation gives CASSLGPGDPDTQYF. The variable domain in full, with the rest retrieved from reference TRBV7-2 and TRBJ2-3, is GAGVSQSPSNKVTEKGKDVELRCDPISGHTALYWYRQSLGQGLEFLIYFQGNSAPDKSGLPSDRFSAERTGGSVSTLTIQRTQQEDSAVYLCASSLGPGDPDTQYFGPGTRLTVL.

The chain couples TRBV28 to TRBJ2-1; 9 nucleotides line up with TRBD2. The junction had 5 bases not matched to a gene; V was cut back by 2 bases and J by 6 bases. The CDR3 totals 15 residues. Per germline, CDR1 MDHEN and CDR2 SYDVKM. DNA of the CDR3: TGTGCCAGCAGTTTACCGCTAGCGGGATCCAATGAGCAGTTCTTC. This gives the protein CASSLPLAGSNEQFF.

This chain links TRBV2 with TRBJ2-6; TRBD1 is a possible D gene (5 bases). Germline values: CDR1 SNHLY, CDR2 FYNNEI. The CDR3 consists of 17 residues. Trimming left V 2 bases short and J 2 bases short, with 13 bases between. CDR3 coding DNA: TGTGCCAGCAGTGAAAAAGGCAGGGTTACTGGGGCCAACGTCCTGACTTTC. Translating it yields CASSEKGRVTGANVLTF.

This chain links TRBV10-3 with TRBJ2-7; the D gene is possibly TRBD2 (6 bases). CDR3 length equals 17 residues. Germline V lookup: CDR1 ENHRY, CDR2 SYGVKD. V lost 3 bases and J 1 base, leaving 19 bases between the germline ends. The CDR3 DNA follows: TGTGCCATCAGTGACTGGGAGGAGGTCGAGGGGTCCTACGAGCAGTACTTC. It specifies CAISDWEEVEGSYEQYF.